This T cell receptor beta chain was found in a study of metastatic and nonmetastatic thyroid tumors. As for the study in general: From malignant and benign thyroid patients, repertoires in blood and in tumor or nodule tissue were compared. Notes on the study in general: Benign nodules were reported to have significantly lower TCR beta diversity than malignant thyroid tumors, in blood and tumor.

This clone was counted only a few times. Its antigen is unidentified. One end of the junction is discordant with germline, which a read error may explain. As handled by the study authors: Between-group CDR3 differences, defined by clinicopathological status, yielded a distant-metastasis classifier for papillary thyroid cancer. TCRdb reprocessed the PCR reads via MiXCR. The V and J calls, along with clone size, are taken from TCRdb and not from the paper's own processing. The sample holds 25,000 to 30,000 clones; under 4.5% are singletons and the top ten take 21%. There are 14 residues in the CDR3. Germline lookup yields CDR1 DFQATT and CDR2 SNEGSKA (reference sequence). Thyroid surgery had not been preceded by any treatment in any patient.

The sample was blood. The origin of this receptor is a female donor with papillary thyroid cancer or a benign thyroid nodule (not recorded which). Some clones in this sample may be carry-over from other donors' samples. The chain has TRBV20-1 and TRBJ1-2; 7 positions agree with TRBD1. In nucleotides, the CDR3 is TGCAGTGCTCGAGTTTGGGACAGTACCTATGGCCACACCTTC. It specifies CSARVWDSTYGHTF.